This T cell receptor (beta chain) was documented in a study of blood T cells in healthy people across ages. Findings of the study overall: Naive and antigen-experienced cells were not separated, limiting conclusive comparison. Estimated diversity, derived from one million T cells, was regarded as an underestimate. Older age coincided with a roughly linear decline in TCR beta diversity per million T cells.

A second PCR of roughly 7 to 11 cycles used a sample-barcoded 5' primer and a J-beta primer mix. From the 5' RACE reads, TCRdb called clonotypes with MiXCR, one entry per CDR3 protein. The data show roughly 640,000 distinct CDR3 sequences, with 25% to 30% seen just once and roughly 14% held by the top ten. The CDR3 loop spans 16 amino acids. Trimming took off 5 bases at V and 0 bases at J, with 11 bases between the two ends. The V gene's germline CDR1 is SSHAT and CDR2 FNYEAQ (reference sequence). This clonotype was observed many times. Its antigen is currently unknown. Around 9.5 milliliters of peripheral blood were drawn from each donor.

This clonotype was obtained from an elderly woman in good health. This sequence joins TRBV7-7 and TRBJ2-6; D uncertain. The specimen sequenced was blood. The CDR3 DNA reads as TGTGCCAGCAGCCCGACACTTAGCTCTGGGGCCAACGTCCTGACTTTC. This sequence encodes CASSPTLSSGANVLTF.